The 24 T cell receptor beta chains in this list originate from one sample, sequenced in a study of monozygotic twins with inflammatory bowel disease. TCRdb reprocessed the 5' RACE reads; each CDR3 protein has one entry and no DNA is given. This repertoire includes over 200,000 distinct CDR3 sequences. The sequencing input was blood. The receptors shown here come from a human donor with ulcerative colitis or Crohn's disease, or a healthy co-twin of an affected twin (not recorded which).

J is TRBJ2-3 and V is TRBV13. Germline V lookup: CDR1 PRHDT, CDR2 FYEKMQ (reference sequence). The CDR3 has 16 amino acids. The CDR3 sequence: CASSSYDWYSTDTQYF.

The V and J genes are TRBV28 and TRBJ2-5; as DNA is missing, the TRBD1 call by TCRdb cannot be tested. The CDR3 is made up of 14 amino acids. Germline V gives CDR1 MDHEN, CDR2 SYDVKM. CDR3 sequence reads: CASSFGGHIETQYF.

CDR3 region: CSVGGGESNQPQHF. The chain uses TRBV29-1 and TRBJ1-5; the TRBD1 assignment by TCRdb is unverifiable without DNA. Germline loops: CDR1 SQVTM, CDR2 ANQGSEA. CDR3 length equals 14 residues.

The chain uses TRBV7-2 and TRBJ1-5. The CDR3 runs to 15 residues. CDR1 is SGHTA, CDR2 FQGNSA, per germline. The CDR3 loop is CASSIQQAFNQPQHF.

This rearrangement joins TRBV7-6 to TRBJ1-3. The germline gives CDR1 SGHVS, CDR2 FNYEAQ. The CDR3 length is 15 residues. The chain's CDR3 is CASSWTHSGGNTIYF. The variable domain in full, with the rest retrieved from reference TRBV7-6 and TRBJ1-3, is GAGVSQSPRYKVTKRGQDVALRCDPISGHVSLYWYRQALGQGPEFLTYFNYEAQQDKSGLPNDRFSAERPEGSISTLTIQRTEQRDSAMYRCASSWTHSGGNTIYFGEGSWLTVV.

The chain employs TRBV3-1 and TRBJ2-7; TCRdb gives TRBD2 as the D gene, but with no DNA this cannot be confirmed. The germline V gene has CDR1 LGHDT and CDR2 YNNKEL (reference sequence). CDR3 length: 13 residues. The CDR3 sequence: CASSSVRGGEQYF.

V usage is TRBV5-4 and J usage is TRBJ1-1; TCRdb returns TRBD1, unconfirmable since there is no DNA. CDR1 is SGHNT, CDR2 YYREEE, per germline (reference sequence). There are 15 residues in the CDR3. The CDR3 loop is CASSFMGQGSTEAFF.

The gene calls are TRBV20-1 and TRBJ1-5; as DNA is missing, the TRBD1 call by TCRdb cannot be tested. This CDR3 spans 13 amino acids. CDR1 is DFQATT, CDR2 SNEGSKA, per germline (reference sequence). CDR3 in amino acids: CSAKGGAGQPQHF.

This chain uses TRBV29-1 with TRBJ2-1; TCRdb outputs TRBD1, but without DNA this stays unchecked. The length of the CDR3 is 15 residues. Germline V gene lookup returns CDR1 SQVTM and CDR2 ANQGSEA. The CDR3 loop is CSVERTRKAYNEQFF.

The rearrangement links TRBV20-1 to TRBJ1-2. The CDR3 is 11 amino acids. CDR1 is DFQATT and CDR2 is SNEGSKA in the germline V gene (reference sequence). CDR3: CSAFGEHGYTF.

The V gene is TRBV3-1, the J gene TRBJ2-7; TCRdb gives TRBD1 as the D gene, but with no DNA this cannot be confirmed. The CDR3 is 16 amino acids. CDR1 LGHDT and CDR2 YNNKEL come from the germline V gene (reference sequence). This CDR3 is CASSPETPGISYEQYF.

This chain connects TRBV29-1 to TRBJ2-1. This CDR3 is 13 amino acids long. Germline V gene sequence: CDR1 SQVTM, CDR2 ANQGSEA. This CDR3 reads CSVEDSSYNEQFF.

This CDR3 reads CSARDMGGGQGLEKLFF. The V call is TRBV20-1, the J call TRBJ1-4; TCRdb calls TRBD1, which cannot be checked without DNA. CDR1 and CDR2 (germline): DFQATT, SNEGSKA (reference sequence). CDR3 length: 17 amino acids.

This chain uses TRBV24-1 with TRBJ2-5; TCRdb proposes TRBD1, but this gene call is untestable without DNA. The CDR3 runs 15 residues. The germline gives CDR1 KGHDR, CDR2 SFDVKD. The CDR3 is CATSDLVGGQETQYF.

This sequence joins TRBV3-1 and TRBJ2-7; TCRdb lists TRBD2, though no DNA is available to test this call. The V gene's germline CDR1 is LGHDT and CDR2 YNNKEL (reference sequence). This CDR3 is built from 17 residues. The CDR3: CASSPGTPKMGGGVQYF.

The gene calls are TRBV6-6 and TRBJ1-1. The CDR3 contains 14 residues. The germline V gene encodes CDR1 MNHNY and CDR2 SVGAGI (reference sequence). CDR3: CASSLTETDTEAFF.

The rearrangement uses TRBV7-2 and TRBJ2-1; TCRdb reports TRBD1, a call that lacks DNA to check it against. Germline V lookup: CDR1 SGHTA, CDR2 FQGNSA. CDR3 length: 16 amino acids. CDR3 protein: CASRRTAGSSYNEQFF.

CDR3 loop: CASSIGVREQFF. This rearrangement joins TRBV19 to TRBJ2-1. The CDR3 length is 12 residues. Germline V gene sequence: CDR1 LNHDA, CDR2 SQIVND (reference sequence).

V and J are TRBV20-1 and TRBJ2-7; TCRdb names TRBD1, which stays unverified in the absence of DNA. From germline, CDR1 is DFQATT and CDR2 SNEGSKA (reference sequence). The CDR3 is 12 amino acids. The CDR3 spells CSARLRGDEQYF.

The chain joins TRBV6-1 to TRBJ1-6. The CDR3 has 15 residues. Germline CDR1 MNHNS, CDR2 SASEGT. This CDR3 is CASSGVGAYNSPLHF.

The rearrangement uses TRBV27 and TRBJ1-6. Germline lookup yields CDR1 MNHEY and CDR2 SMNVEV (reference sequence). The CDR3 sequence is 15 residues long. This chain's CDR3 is CASSLLGNQVYSLHF.

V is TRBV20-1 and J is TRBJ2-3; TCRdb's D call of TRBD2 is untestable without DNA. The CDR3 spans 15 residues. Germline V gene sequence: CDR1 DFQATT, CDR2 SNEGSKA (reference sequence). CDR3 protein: CSATWGSGGTDTQYF.

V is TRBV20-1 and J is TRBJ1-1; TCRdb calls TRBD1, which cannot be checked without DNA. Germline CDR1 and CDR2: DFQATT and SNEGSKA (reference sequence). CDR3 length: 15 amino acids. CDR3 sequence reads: CSAPLGGTANTEAFF.

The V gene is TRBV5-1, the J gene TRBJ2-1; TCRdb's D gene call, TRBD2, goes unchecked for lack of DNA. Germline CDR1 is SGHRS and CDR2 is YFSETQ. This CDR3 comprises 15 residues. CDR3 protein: CASSSGTSGDNEQFF.